The following is a T cell receptor beta chain sequence with its context. The assay ran at deep level. Profiled with immunoSEQ multiplex PCR; TCRdb holds only in-frame clones, not every one. The sample contains around 940,000 clones, approximately 80% of which appear only once. The record originates from a study of shared clonotypes between healthy human individuals. Study background: Donor ages ranged 18 to 49 years: a couple of women, a few men.

V lost 2 bases and J 0 bases, leaving 10 bases between the germline ends. From germline, CDR1 is ENHRY and CDR2 SYGVKD. The CDR3 extends over 15 amino acids. This chain joins TRBV10-3 and TRBJ1-1, with D maybe TRBD1 (5 bases). Sequenced: memory CD4+ T cells sorted from blood. Documented subset: CD45RA-negative fraction. This TCR came from a man between 18 and 29 years old in good health. This CDR3 is CAISEGAAVNTEAFF. Written as DNA, the CDR3 is TGTGCCATCAGTGAGGGGGCAGCCGTGAACACTGAAGCTTTCTTT.